Here is one TCR beta chain with its context. Cohorts were determined from participant-reported clinical history. Symptom resolution, clearance, or two negative PCRs marked donors in Cohort 3 as recovered. This sample stems from a study of blood T cell repertoires in COVID-19. Repertoires were generated with immunoSEQ multiplex PCR, while TCRdb's copy carries only in-frame clones and drops some. The table includes around 140,000 clones, 75% to 80% detected once. The CDR3 contains 13 residues. After removal of 5 bases from V and 4 bases from J, the junction contained 1 base not matched to a gene. Germline values: CDR1 WSHSY, CDR2 SAAADI.

The sequence was obtained from a woman in her forties or fifties who had recovered from COVID-19. Sequencing was done on a sample of PBMCs or T cells enriched from blood (not recorded which). V and J are TRBV10-2 and TRBJ2-7, with 11 nucleotides matching TRBD1. The CDR3 DNA reads TGCGCCAGCAGTTGGGACAGGGGGTACGAGCAGTACTTC. Translated, it gives CASSWDRGYEQYF.